The 20 T cell receptor beta chains presented below share a single source sample, sequenced in a study of blood T cell repertoires in COVID-19. Clones were read by immunoSEQ multiplex PCR, and TCRdb kept only the in-frame ones, dropping some. Altogether about 140,000 clones are present, about 77% being singletons, with the ten largest covering approximately 9%. The sequenced sample was peripheral blood. The receptors originated from a woman aged 45 to 65 with active or convalescent COVID-19.

This rearrangement joins TRBV2 to TRBJ1-6; D is unclear. The germline gives CDR1 SNHLY, CDR2 FYNNEI. The CDR3 is made up of 13 amino acids. Trimming left V 1 base short and J 8 bases short, with 6 bases between. Here the CDR3 reads CASSEGRDSPLHF. The DNA of the CDR3 is TGTGCCAGCAGTGAAGGGAGAGATTCACCCCTCCACTTT.

A note on this clone: An end of the junction differs from the germline gene, which may be a read error. The chain combines TRBV7-8 with TRBJ2-7; weak D call: TRBD2 (5 bases). Germline CDR1 is SGHVS and CDR2 is FQNEAQ. This CDR3 spans 16 amino acids. CDR3: CASSLVARAVTYERYF. CDR3 nucleotide sequence: TGTGCCAGCAGCTTAGTAGCGAGGGCAGTTACCTACGAGCGGTACTTC.

V and J are TRBV2 and TRBJ2-5, with D uncertain. Trimming cost V 2 bases and J 3 bases, with 7 bases left between them. From germline, CDR1 is SNHLY and CDR2 FYNNEI. The CDR3 extends over 13 amino acids. CDR3 bases: TGTGCCAGCAGTGAAATCGGAGAAGAGACCCAGTACTTC. This gives the protein CASSEIGEETQYF.

The chain uses TRBV5-5 and TRBJ1-1; no firm D call. CDR1 SGHKS and CDR2 YYEKEE come from the germline V gene (reference sequence). Trimming removed 4 bases from V and 5 bases from J, with 12 bases in between. The CDR3 covers 13 residues. In DNA, the CDR3 is TGTGCCAGCAGCCCTGTAGAGGGAACTGAAGCTTTCTTT. This translates into CASSPVEGTEAFF.

The chain employs TRBV19 and TRBJ2-1; 10 bases agree with TRBD2. The CDR3 has 15 amino acids. The trim removed 5 bases at V and 9 bases at J, leaving 10 bases unmatched. The germline V gene encodes CDR1 LNHDA and CDR2 SQIVND (reference sequence). The CDR3 loop reads CASSLASGSLGEQFF. The CDR3 bases are TGTGCCAGTAGTCTGGCTAGCGGGAGCCTGGGTGAGCAGTTCTTC.

The chain uses TRBV4-2 and TRBJ1-3; no clear D gene. Deletions cut 0 bases from V and 0 bases from J, with 15 bases between. The CDR3 has 18 amino acids. The germline V gene has CDR1 LGHNA and CDR2 YNFKEQ. The CDR3 loop reads CASSQEWYSAISGNTIYF. CDR3 sequence (DNA): TGTGCCAGCAGCCAAGAATGGTACTCCGCCATCTCTGGAAACACCATATATTTT.

The gene calls are TRBV7-9 and TRBJ2-3, with 8 nucleotides matching TRBD2. The CDR3 runs to 13 residues. CDR1 and CDR2 (germline): SEHNR, FQNEAQ (reference sequence). Trimming took 5 bases from V and 3 from J; bases not matched to a gene: 1. Here the CDR3 DNA reads TGTGCCAGCAGCCCGGGGGGGACAGATACGCAGTATTTT. Its protein is CASSPGGTDTQYF.

The V and J genes are TRBV27 and TRBJ2-2, with TRBD2 matching over 8 bases. The germline V gene encodes CDR1 MNHEY and CDR2 SMNVEV (reference sequence). V was clipped by 2 bases and J by 8 bases; unmatched bases: 13. The CDR3 has 17 amino acids. CDR3 DNA: TGTGCCAGCAGTTTAGCCCTAACTAGCGGAAGGTCAGGGGAGCTGTTTTTT. It yields the protein CASSLALTSGRSGELFF.

The chain joins TRBV5-5 to TRBJ1-1, with 7 bases aligning to TRBD1. The J segment lost 1 base and the V segment lost 5 bases, leaving 8 bases of the junction unmatched. This CDR3 region has 15 residues. The V gene's germline CDR1 is SGHKS and CDR2 YYEKEE (reference sequence). Written as DNA, the CDR3 is TGTGCCAGCAGGGCTGCAACAGGGGCGAACACTGAAGCTTTCTTT. Protein: CASRAATGANTEAFF. Variable domain in full (rest from reference TRBV5-5 and TRBJ1-1): DAGVTQSPTHLIKTRGQQVTLRCSPISGHKSVSWYQQVLGQGPQFIFQYYEKEERGRGNFPDRFSARQFPNYSSELNVNALLLGDSALYLCASRAATGANTEAFFGQGTRLTVV.

The gene calls are TRBV7-8 and TRBJ1-6; perhaps TRBD1 as D (5 bases). Germline CDR1 SGHVS, CDR2 FQNEAQ. Trimming removed 3 bases from V and 5 bases from J, with 14 bases in between. This CDR3 is 16 amino acids long. The CDR3 sequence: CASSFARGEDNSPLHF. The CDR3 DNA follows: TGTGCCAGCAGCTTTGCTCGGGGGGAGGATAATTCACCCCTCCACTTT. The full variable domain, with the rest looked up from reference TRBV7-8 and TRBJ1-6, is GAGVSQSPRYKVAKRGQDVALRCDPISGHVSLFWYQQALGQGPEFLTYFQNEAQLDKSGLPSDRFFAERPEGSVSTLKIQRTQQEDSAVYLCASSFARGEDNSPLHFGNGTRLTVT.

The V and J genes are TRBV30 and TRBJ1-5; TRBD1 aligns across 8 bases. The germline CDR1 and CDR2 sequences are GTSNPN and SVGIG (reference sequence). The V segment lost 3 bases and the J segment 6 bases; nucleotides outside the gene matches: 7. CDR3 size: 14 residues. The CDR3 bases are TGTGCCTGGAGCCCGCAGGGGGCGTCTCAGCCCCAGCATTTT. This sequence encodes CAWSPQGASQPQHF.

As concerns this clone: The sample carries other DNA sequences with the same CDR3. The chain recombines TRBV5-4 with TRBJ1-1; TRBD1 might be the D (5 bases). Germline lookup yields CDR1 SGHNT and CDR2 YYREEE (reference sequence). V lost 0 bases and J lost 3, with 15 bases in between. The CDR3 length is 16 residues. The CDR3 loop reads CASSLGMAGLDTEAFF. In nucleotides, the CDR3 is TGTGCCAGCAGCTTGGGGATGGCAGGGCTTGACACTGAAGCTTTCTTT. The variable domain in full, completed from reference TRBV5-4 and TRBJ1-1, reads ETGVTQSPTHLIKTRGQQVTLRCSSQSGHNTVSWYQQALGQGPQFIFQYYREEENGRGNFPPRFSGLQFPNYSSELNVNALELDDSALYLCASSLGMAGLDTEAFFGQGTRLTVV.

The chain joins TRBV7-9 to TRBJ2-1; 11 bases fit TRBD2. The J segment lost 4 bases and the V segment lost 6 bases, leaving 5 bases of the junction unmatched. CDR1 is SEHNR and CDR2 is FQNEAQ in the germline V gene (reference sequence). The CDR3 extends over 15 amino acids. CDR3 bases: TGTGCCAGCAGGTCGACTAGCGGGATATACAATGAGCAGTTCTTC. Protein sequence: CASRSTSGIYNEQFF.

CDR3 nucleotides: TGTGCCAGCAGTGAATCTAACAGGGCGACGGAAGCTTTCTTT. Protein product: CASSESNRATEAFF. The chain combines TRBV2 with TRBJ1-1, with D perhaps TRBD1 (6 bases). The CDR3 is made up of 14 amino acids. V lost 2 bases and J lost 8, with 15 bases in between. Looked up from germline, CDR1 is SNHLY and CDR2 is FYNNEI.

This clone has just a few counts. This chain uses TRBV7-2 with TRBJ2-7; 8 bases agree with TRBD1. The V segment lost 8 bases and the J segment 2 bases; nucleotides outside the gene matches: 5. Germline values: CDR1 SGHTA, CDR2 FQGNSA. The length of the CDR3 is 13 residues. In DNA form, the CDR3 reads TGTGCCAGCCAGGACAGGGTCACCTACGAGCAGTACTTC. Its translation: CASQDRVTYEQYF.

The rearrangement uses TRBV30 and TRBJ1-1; TRBD1 is a possible D gene (6 bases). V lost 2 bases, J lost 0 bases, and 7 bases lay in between. The CDR3 is made up of 13 amino acids. Germline assignment: CDR1 GTSNPN and CDR2 SVGIG (reference sequence). The DNA for the CDR3 is TGTGCCTGGAGTACAGGGATGAACACTGAAGCTTTCTTT. Translation gives CAWSTGMNTEAFF.

V and J are TRBV4-1 and TRBJ1-6; unclear D gene. The CDR3 is made up of 13 amino acids. Trimming left V 0 bases short and J 7 bases short, with 4 bases between. CDR1 is MGHRA, CDR2 YSYEKL, per germline. This chain's CDR3 is CASSQERNSPLHF. CDR3 bases: TGCGCCAGCAGCCAAGAGAGGAATTCACCCCTCCACTTT.

The chain couples TRBV27 to TRBJ1-4, with 8 bases fitting TRBD1. Per the germline V gene, CDR1 is MNHEY and CDR2 is SMNVEV (reference sequence). Germline trimming cut 6 bases from V and 0 bases from J; bases unmatched to any gene: 9. The CDR3 loop spans 17 amino acids. The CDR3 region has the DNA TGTGCCAGCAGGCGGACAGGGACGACTGCAACTAATGAAAAACTGTTTTTT. Amino acid sequence: CASRRTGTTATNEKLFF.

This chain uses TRBV5-1 with TRBJ2-7; D might be TRBD2 (5 bases). The germline CDR1 and CDR2 sequences are SGHRS and YFSETQ. Deletions cut 3 bases from V and 2 bases from J, with 12 bases between. The CDR3 is made up of 14 amino acids. CDR3: CASSSGIKPYEQYF. CDR3 nucleotides: TGCGCCAGCAGCTCCGGGATAAAGCCCTACGAGCAGTACTTC.

This sequence joins TRBV11-2 and TRBJ1-2; the match to TRBD1 covers 7 bases. This CDR3 has 15 residues. The V gene end was trimmed by 1 base and the J gene end by 7 bases; junction bases not matched to a gene: 9. Germline V CDR1 and CDR2: SGHAT, FQNNGV. The CDR3 coding sequence is TGTGCCAGCAGCTTAGCCCGAGGGGGCGCGGGTGGCTACACCTTC. Translated: CASSLARGGAGGYTF.